Below, 5 T cell receptor beta chains from the same sample are listed, as sequenced in a study of shared clonotypes between healthy human individuals. CD8 cells regarded as naive lacked CD45RO, were positively chosen for CCR7, and omitted terminally differentiated effector memory CD45RA+ cells. Profiled with immunoSEQ multiplex PCR; TCRdb holds only in-frame clones, not every one. The table lists some 800,000 clones, 92% of them singletons. The specimen sequenced was naive CD8+ T cells sorted from blood. The receptors originated from a man under 40 in good health.

The gene calls are TRBV7-3 and TRBJ2-2; 8 nucleotides align to TRBD1. The CDR3 runs to 18 residues. In germline, CDR1 is SGHTA, CDR2 FQGTGA. Germline trimming cut 4 bases from V and 6 bases from J; bases unmatched to any gene: 16. CDR3 residues: CASSSPPKTGDMAGELFF. DNA of the CDR3: TGTGCCAGCAGCTCCCCACCTAAGACAGGGGATATGGCCGGGGAGCTGTTTTTT.

Written as DNA, the CDR3 is TGTGCCAGCAGCTTATCAAGGCAGGGGGCGTCGGGAAACACCATATATTTT. This translates into CASSLSRQGASGNTIYF. The V call is TRBV7-2, the J call TRBJ1-3; 8 bases agree with TRBD1. Germline CDR1 is SGHTA and CDR2 is FQGNSA. J gave up 4 bases and V 2 bases, and 10 bases lay outside the gene matches. CDR3 length: 17 residues. The complete variable domain, with remaining parts taken from reference TRBV7-2 and TRBJ1-3, reads GAGVSQSPSNKVTEKGKDVELRCDPISGHTALYWYRQSLGQGLEFLIYFQGNSAPDKSGLPSDRFSAERTGGSVSTLTIQRTQQEDSAVYLCASSLSRQGASGNTIYFGEGSWLTVV.

This chain uses TRBV13 with TRBJ2-3, with TRBD2 identical over 10 bases. This CDR3 has 15 amino acids. Germline trimming cut 4 bases from V and 5 bases from J; bases unmatched to any gene: 6. Germline V gene sequence: CDR1 PRHDT, CDR2 FYEKMQ (reference sequence). CDR3 in amino acids: CASSSHEREGDTQYF. DNA for the CDR3: TGTGCCAGCAGCTCACATGAGCGGGAGGGAGATACGCAGTATTTT.

This clone was picked up one time. The chain carries TRBV28 and TRBJ2-2; perhaps TRBD1 as D (6 bases). Trimming removed 4 bases at V and 6 bases at J, with 15 bases between. The CDR3 length is 15 residues. Germline CDR1 and CDR2: MDHEN and SYDVKM. The CDR3 is CASSWYRQGSGELFF. CDR3 nucleotides: TGTGCCAGCAGTTGGTATCGGCAGGGGTCCGGGGAGCTGTTTTTT.

The chain links TRBV9 to TRBJ2-1, with 9 bases lining up with TRBD2. This CDR3 has 14 amino acids. V was pared by 4 bases and J by 8 bases, with 7 bases of the junction left unmatched. Germline-derived CDR1 and CDR2 are SGDLS and YYNGEE. DNA of the CDR3: TGTGCCAGCAGCTACGCGGGAGGGCCCCATGAGCAGTTCTTC. Its protein product is CASSYAGGPHEQFF. The whole variable domain, remainder taken from reference TRBV9 and TRBJ2-1, is DSGVTQTPKHLITATGQRVTLRCSPRSGDLSVYWYQQSLDQGLQFLIQYYNGEERAKGNILERFSAQQFPDLHSELNLSSLELGDSALYFCASSYAGGPHEQFFGPGTRLTVL.